The 23 T cell receptor beta chains in this list originate from one sample, sequenced in a study of identical twins. TCRdb reprocessed the 5' RACE reads with MiXCR, giving one entry per CDR3 protein. The sample lists a few hundred thousand distinct CDR3 sequences, under 9% seen once, with around 2.1% in the top ten. The same data also contributed to another study, on yellow fever vaccine responses in identical twins.

The sample comprised memory (CD45RO+) T cells sorted from blood. The origin of the receptors is a woman between 18 and 29 years old in good health.

Ten or more counts support this clonotype. V gene TRBV12-3 or TRBV12-4 combines with J gene TRBJ2-5; 8 bases fit TRBD2. The CDR3 contains 15 residues. V dropped 5 bases and J dropped 5; count of bases not matched to a gene: 10. CDR3 sequence reads: CASSRQTGGGETQYF. The CDR3 DNA sequence: TGTGCCAGCAGTCGCCAAACCGGGGGGGGGGAGACCCAGTACTTC.

This clonotype was counted only a few times. The V gene is TRBV6-5, the J gene TRBJ2-1, with D possibly TRBD1 on 5 matching bases. This CDR3 has 18 amino acids. In germline, CDR1 is MNHEY, CDR2 SVGAGI. V was clipped by 2 bases and J by 8 bases, with 25 bases between them. The CDR3 nucleotides are TGTGCCAGCAGTTACGAGACATGTCGTCAGGGTTGTGGAGATGAGCAGTTCTTC. Residues: CASSYETCRQGCGDEQFF.

This clonotype was picked up many times. The chain combines TRBV5-6 with TRBJ2-1, with D unresolved. The CDR3 contains 14 residues. Germline CDR1 SGHDT, CDR2 YYEEEE. Deletions cut 5 bases from V and 8 bases from J, with 17 bases between. CDR3 nucleotides: TGTGCCAGCAGTCGGGCGCGGATTGGCGATGAGCAGTTCTTC. The encoded protein is CASSRARIGDEQFF.

This clonotype was detected a few times. The genes are TRBV6-1 and TRBJ1-2, with 8 bases identical to TRBD1. Germline-derived CDR1 and CDR2 are MNHNS and SASEGT. This CDR3 region has 14 residues. The junction had 4 bases not matched to a gene; V was cut back by 6 bases and J by 1 base. The CDR3 loop reads CASSRTGINYGYTF. CDR3 DNA: TGTGCCAGCAGCAGGACAGGGATTAACTATGGCTACACCTTC.

This clonotype was detected a few times. This sequence joins TRBV7-9 and TRBJ2-1; D is possibly TRBD1 or TRBD2 (5 bases each). The CDR3 sequence is 15 residues long. CDR1 SEHNR and CDR2 FQNEAQ come from the germline V gene (reference sequence). V lost 5 bases to trimming and J lost 2 bases, with 13 bases between them. DNA for the CDR3: TGTGCCAGCAGCCCCCTGGGGGACCCCTACAATGAGCAGTTCTTC. This sequence encodes CASSPLGDPYNEQFF. Full variable domain (missing parts from reference TRBV7-9 and TRBJ2-1): DTGVSQNPRHKITKRGQNVTFRCDPISEHNRLYWYRQTLGQGPEFLTYFQNEAQLEKSRLLSDRFSAERPKGSFSTLEIQRTEQGDSAMYLCASSPLGDPYNEQFFGPGTRLTVL.

This clonotype came up a few times. The V call is TRBV20-1, the J call TRBJ2-3; 8 nucleotides line up with TRBD1. V was clipped by 2 bases and J by 3 bases; unmatched bases: 10. CDR1 is DFQATT and CDR2 is SNEGSKA in the germline V gene (reference sequence). CDR3 size: 16 residues. The CDR3 loop is CSARRSRGPVTDTQYF. The CDR3 DNA reads as TGCAGTGCTAGACGAAGCAGGGGGCCTGTTACAGATACGCAGTATTTT.

This clonotype has ten or more counts. The CDR3 sequence is CASSFPPQGQFF. CDR3 sequence (DNA): TGTGCCAGCAGCTTCCCTCCTCAGGGGCAGTTCTTC. V is TRBV7-9 and J is TRBJ2-1, with D maybe TRBD1 (5 bases). This CDR3 has 12 residues. Germline V gene data show CDR1 as SEHNR and CDR2 as FQNEAQ (reference sequence). V shed 3 bases and J shed 12 bases, with 12 bases lying between them.

This clonotype was recorded many times. The V gene is TRBV3-1, the J gene TRBJ2-5, with no clear D. Germline values: CDR1 LGHDT, CDR2 YNNKEL (reference sequence). V lost 0 bases, J lost 7 bases, and 0 bases lay in between. The CDR3 loop spans 10 amino acids. CDR3 DNA: TGTGCCAGCAGCCAAGAGACCCAGTACTTC. It translates to CASSQETQYF.

CDR3 DNA sequence: TGCAGTGCTAGGTTTCAGGGGGCCCTCAGCACAGATACGCAGTATTTT. Protein product: CSARFQGALSTDTQYF. The chain uses TRBV20-1 and TRBJ2-3; 8 bases agree with TRBD1. The CDR3 consists of 16 residues. Germline CDR1 is DFQATT and CDR2 is SNEGSKA (reference sequence). V gave up 3 bases and J gave up 0 bases; unmatched junction bases: 8.

On this clonotype: A much larger clone sits a single nucleotide away, making a read error possible. This rearrangement joins TRBV20-1 to TRBJ2-5; 10 nucleotides line up with TRBD2. The CDR3 has 18 amino acids. In germline, CDR1 is DFQATT, CDR2 SNEGSKA (reference sequence). In DNA form, the CDR3 reads TGCAGTGCTAGAGATCCAAGCGGGGGGGCCTCAATCGTAGAGACCCATTACTTC. Translation: CSARDPSGGASIVETHYF.

This clonotype was detected ten times or more. The V call is TRBV7-9, the J call TRBJ2-1; tentative D call: TRBD2 (5 bases). V dropped 10 bases and J dropped 4 bases, with 17 bases sitting between them. The CDR3 length is 14 residues. Germline assignment: CDR1 SEHNR and CDR2 FQNEAQ (reference sequence). The CDR3, as DNA: TGTGCCACCGAAACTAGGGATTTATACAATGAGCAGTTCTTC. Protein product: CATETRDLYNEQFF.

This clonotype came up many times. The rearrangement uses TRBV29-1 and TRBJ2-7, with 10 bases that match TRBD1. The length of the CDR3 is 12 residues. CDR1 is SQVTM and CDR2 is ANQGSEA in the germline V gene. J was trimmed by 7 bases and V by 6 bases; bases with no gene match: 6. The CDR3 protein is CSVGTGDREQYV. CDR3 in DNA: TGCAGCGTGGGGACAGGGGATAGGGAGCAGTACGTC.

This clonotype appeared many times. J is TRBJ2-3 and V is TRBV11-2; D not resolved. The CDR3 consists of 14 residues. Deletions cut 1 base from V and 2 bases from J, with 7 bases between. Germline CDR1 reads SGHAT; CDR2 reads FQNNGV. CDR3 sequence reads: CASSLVAHTDTQYF. The CDR3 DNA reads TGTGCCAGCAGCTTAGTAGCCCACACAGATACGCAGTATTTT.

V and J are TRBV28 and TRBJ1-5; D gene unclear. Trimming pared 7 bases from V and 4 bases from J, leaving 11 bases between. This CDR3 comprises 13 residues. CDR1 MDHEN and CDR2 SYDVKM come from the germline V gene. The CDR3 loop reads CASTGLVNQPQHF. CDR3 nucleotide sequence: TGTGCCAGCACAGGTTTGGTTAATCAGCCCCAGCATTTT.

This chain joins TRBV20-1 and TRBJ2-4; D is unclear. From germline, CDR1 is DFQATT and CDR2 SNEGSKA (reference sequence). The CDR3 sequence is 12 residues long. The V gene lost 1 base and the J gene lost 4 bases, with 5 bases spanning the gap. CDR3 amino acids: CSARAGKNIQYF. CDR3 DNA: TGCAGTGCTAGAGCCGGGAAAAACATTCAGTACTTC.

This clonotype was observed a handful of times. The chain employs TRBV7-8 and TRBJ2-7; the D gene is possibly TRBD2 (6 bases). V gave up 5 bases and J gave up 4 bases, with 18 bases separating them. CDR1 and CDR2 from the germline V gene are SGHVS and FQNEAQ. The CDR3 runs to 15 residues. This CDR3 reads CASSPWGEPDYEQYF. In nucleotides, the CDR3 is TGTGCCAGCAGCCCGTGGGGGGAGCCGGATTACGAGCAGTACTTC.

Many counts were recorded for this clonotype. The J gene is TRBJ2-7, the V gene TRBV7-6, with 9 nucleotides matching TRBD2. The CDR3 covers 17 residues. V gave up 5 bases and J gave up 1 base; unmatched junction bases: 12. CDR1 is SGHVS and CDR2 is FNYEAQ in the germline V gene. CDR3 in DNA: TGTGCCAGCAGCCTCCAAGAGGTAGCGGGAGTTTCCTACGAGCAGTACTTC. Encoded protein: CASSLQEVAGVSYEQYF.

This clonotype appeared many times. The gene calls are TRBV14 and TRBJ2-7; the match to TRBD2 covers 16 bases. Trimming removed 6 bases from V and 2 bases from J; junction bases left unmatched: 10. Germline V gene data show CDR1 as SGHDN and CDR2 as FVKESK. The CDR3 covers 18 residues. The CDR3 protein is CASSRTGTSGRATYEQYF. The CDR3 nucleotides read TGTGCCAGCAGTCGCACCGGGACTAGCGGGAGGGCCACCTACGAGCAGTACTTC.

In the case of this clonotype: This may stem from a read error, because a much larger clone lies one nucleotide away. The J gene is TRBJ2-2, the V gene TRBV12-3 or TRBV12-4; 10 bases are a match to TRBD2. The CDR3 consists of 15 residues. The CDR3 DNA reads as TGTGTCAGCAGTAATCTAGCGGGGGCCACCGGGGAGCTGTTTTTT. This encodes CVSSNLAGATGELFF.

This clonotype was seen a handful of times. The V gene is TRBV20-1, the J gene TRBJ2-1, with D unresolved. V dropped 5 bases and J dropped 3 bases, with 8 bases sitting between them. This CDR3 spans 12 amino acids. Germline V gives CDR1 DFQATT, CDR2 SNEGSKA (reference sequence). The CDR3 here is CSAHYSYNEQFF. The CDR3 nucleotides read TGCAGTGCTCACTACAGCTACAATGAGCAGTTCTTC.

This clonotype was detected ten times or more. This sequence joins TRBV7-6 and TRBJ2-1, with 8 positions matching TRBD2. Trimming took 0 bases from V and 3 from J; bases not matched to a gene: 7. CDR1 SGHVS and CDR2 FNYEAQ come from the germline V gene. The CDR3 extends over 17 amino acids. CDR3 bases: TGTGCCAGCAGCTTAGCTGCTAGCGGGTATCTCTACAATGAGCAGTTCTTC. Translated, it gives CASSLAASGYLYNEQFF.

This clonotype was found many times. This chain uses TRBV5-1 with TRBJ2-5, with D possibly matching TRBD1 (5 bases). CDR1 is SGHRS, CDR2 YFSETQ, per germline. Trimming removed 4 bases at V and 2 bases at J, with 12 bases between. The CDR3 loop spans 14 amino acids. This CDR3 is CASSRYRNQETQYF. The CDR3 nucleotides are TGCGCCAGCAGCCGCTACAGGAATCAAGAGACCCAGTACTTC.

The chain couples TRBV5-1 to TRBJ2-7, with 9 bases that match TRBD2. CDR1 and CDR2 (germline): SGHRS, YFSETQ. V was clipped by 0 bases and J by 7 bases; unmatched bases: 11. This CDR3 is built from 16 residues. Here the CDR3 DNA reads TGCGCCAGCAGCTTGGCCACGCTAGCGGGACCCTCTGAGCAGTACTTC. Its protein product is CASSLATLAGPSEQYF.